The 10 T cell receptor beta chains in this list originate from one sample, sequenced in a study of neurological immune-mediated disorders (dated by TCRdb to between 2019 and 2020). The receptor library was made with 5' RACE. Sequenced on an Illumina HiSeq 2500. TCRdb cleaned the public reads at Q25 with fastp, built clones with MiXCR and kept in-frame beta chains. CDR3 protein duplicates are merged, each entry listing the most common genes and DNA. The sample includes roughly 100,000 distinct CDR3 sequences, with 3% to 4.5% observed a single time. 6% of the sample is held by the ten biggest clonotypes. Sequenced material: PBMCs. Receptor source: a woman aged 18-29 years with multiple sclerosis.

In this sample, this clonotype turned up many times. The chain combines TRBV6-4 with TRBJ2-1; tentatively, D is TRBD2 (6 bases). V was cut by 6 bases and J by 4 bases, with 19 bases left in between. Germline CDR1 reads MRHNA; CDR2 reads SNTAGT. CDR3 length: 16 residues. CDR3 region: CASSSSTSPIYNEQFF. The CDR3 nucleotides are TGTGCCAGCAGCTCCTCCACTAGCCCAATATACAATGAGCAGTTCTTC.

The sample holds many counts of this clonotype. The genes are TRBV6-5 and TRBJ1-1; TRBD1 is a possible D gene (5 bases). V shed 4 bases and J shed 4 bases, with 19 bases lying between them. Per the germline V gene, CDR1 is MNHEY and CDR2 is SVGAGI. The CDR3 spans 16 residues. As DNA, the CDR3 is TGTGCCAGCAGTTCTATATCAGGGAGCCGGGGCACTGAAGCTTTCTTT. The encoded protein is CASSSISGSRGTEAFF.

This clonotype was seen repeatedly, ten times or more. This CDR3 is CASSSRGGDEQYF. The CDR3, as DNA: TGTGCCAGCAGCTCCCGAGGAGGGGACGAGCAGTACTTC. This chain uses TRBV7-2 with TRBJ2-7; weak D call: TRBD2 (6 bases). Germline-derived CDR1 and CDR2 are SGHTA and FQGNSA. The length of the CDR3 is 13 residues. Trimming removed 4 bases from V and 5 bases from J, with 12 bases in between.

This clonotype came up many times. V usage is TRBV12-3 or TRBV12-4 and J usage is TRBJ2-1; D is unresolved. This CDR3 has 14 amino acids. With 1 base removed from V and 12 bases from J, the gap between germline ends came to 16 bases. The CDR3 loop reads CASSLDYAGRGQFF. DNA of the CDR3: TGTGCCAGCAGTTTAGATTACGCAGGTCGAGGGCAGTTCTTC.

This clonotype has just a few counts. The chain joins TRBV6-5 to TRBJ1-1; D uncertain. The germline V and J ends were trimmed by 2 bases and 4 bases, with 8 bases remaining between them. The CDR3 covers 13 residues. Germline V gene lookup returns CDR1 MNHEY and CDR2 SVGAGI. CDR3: CASSYSFGTEAFF. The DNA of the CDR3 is TGTGCCAGCAGTTACAGTTTCGGCACTGAAGCTTTCTTT.

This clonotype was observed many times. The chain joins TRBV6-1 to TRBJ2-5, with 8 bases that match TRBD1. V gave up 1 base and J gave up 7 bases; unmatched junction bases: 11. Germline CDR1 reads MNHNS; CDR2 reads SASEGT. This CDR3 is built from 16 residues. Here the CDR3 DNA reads TGTGCCAGCAGTGAAGAGGCAGGGGGCAGCTATGGGACCCAGTACTTC. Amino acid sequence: CASSEEAGGSYGTQYF.

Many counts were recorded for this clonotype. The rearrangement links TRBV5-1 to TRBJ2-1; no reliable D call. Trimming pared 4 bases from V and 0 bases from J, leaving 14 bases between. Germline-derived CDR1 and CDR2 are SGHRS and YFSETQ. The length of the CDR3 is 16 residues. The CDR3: CASSPDVGSSYNEQFF. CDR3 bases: TGCGCCAGCAGCCCGGACGTGGGTAGCTCCTACAATGAGCAGTTCTTC.

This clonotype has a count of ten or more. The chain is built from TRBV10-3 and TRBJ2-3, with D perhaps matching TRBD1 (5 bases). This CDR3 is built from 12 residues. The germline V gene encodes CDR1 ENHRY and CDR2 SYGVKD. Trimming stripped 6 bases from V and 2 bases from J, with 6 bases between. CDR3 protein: CAIRDTTDTQYF. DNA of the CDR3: TGTGCCATCAGGGACACCACAGATACGCAGTATTTT.

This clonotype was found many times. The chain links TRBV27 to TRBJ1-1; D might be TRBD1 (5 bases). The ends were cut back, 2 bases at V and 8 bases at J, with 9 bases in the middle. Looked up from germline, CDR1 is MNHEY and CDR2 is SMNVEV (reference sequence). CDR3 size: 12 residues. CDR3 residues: CASSLGGREAFF. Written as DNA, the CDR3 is TGTGCCAGCAGTTTAGGGGGACGGGAAGCTTTCTTT.

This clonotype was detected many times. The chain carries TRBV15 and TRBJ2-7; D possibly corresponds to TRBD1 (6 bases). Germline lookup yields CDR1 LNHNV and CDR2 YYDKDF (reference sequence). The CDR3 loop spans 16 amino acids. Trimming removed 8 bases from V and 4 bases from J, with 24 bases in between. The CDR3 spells CATAKDSGTQSYEQYF. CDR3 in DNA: TGTGCCACCGCAAAGGACTCCGGGACACAATCTTACGAGCAGTACTTC.